The 6 T cell receptor beta chains below were found in one sample sequenced in a study of blood T cell repertoires in COVID-19. Measured with immunoSEQ multiplex PCR; TCRdb has only the in-frame clones, and not every one. The table lists around 170,000 clones, almost 85% of them singletons. Material: peripheral blood. The receptors shown here come from a man aged 18 to 30 with active or convalescent COVID-19.

This clone has only one observation. The rearrangement joins TRBV7-2 to TRBJ2-4, with 7 bases aligning to TRBD1. Germline CDR1 reads SGHTA; CDR2 reads FQGNSA. CDR3 size: 14 residues. V was clipped by 5 bases and J by 4 bases; unmatched bases: 5. The CDR3 region is CASSRQGGKNIQYF. For the CDR3, the DNA is TGTGCCAGCAGCAGACAGGGTGGGAAAAACATTCAGTACTTC.

In its sample, this clone was seen a few times. This chain links TRBV19 with TRBJ1-6; D may be TRBD1 (6 bases). Germline V lookup: CDR1 LNHDA, CDR2 SQIVND (reference sequence). V was shortened by 3 bases and J by 14 bases, with 17 bases between the two germline ends. This CDR3 is 14 amino acids long. The CDR3 bases are TGTGCCAGTAGTATTGTGACAGGCCTTAAGGCCCTCCACTTT. Amino acid sequence: CASSIVTGLKALHF.

The chain couples TRBV28 to TRBJ2-2, with 9 nucleotides matching TRBD2. Germline V gene sequence: CDR1 MDHEN, CDR2 SYDVKM. V was pared by 6 bases and J by 2 bases, with 7 bases of the junction left unmatched. This CDR3 spans 16 amino acids. This chain's CDR3 is CASSSGTSRNTGELFF. The CDR3 DNA reads TGTGCCAGCAGCTCCGGGACTAGCAGAAACACCGGGGAGCTGTTTTTT.

This rearrangement joins TRBV5-1 to TRBJ2-7; 15 bases are shared with TRBD2. V gave up 5 bases and J gave up 6 bases; unmatched junction bases: 3. Per the germline V gene, CDR1 is SGHRS and CDR2 is YFSETQ. The CDR3 spans 14 residues. CDR3 DNA: TGCGCCAGCAGTGGGACTAGCGGGAGGTTCGAGCAGTACTTC. It encodes CASSGTSGRFEQYF. The variable domain in full, completed from reference TRBV5-1 and TRBJ2-7, reads KAGVTQTPRYLIKTRGQQVTLSCSPISGHRSVSWYQQTPGQGLQFLFEYFSETQRNKGNFPGRFSGRQFSNSRSEMNVSTLELGDSALYLCASSGTSGRFEQYFGPGTRLTVT.

The genes are TRBV27 and TRBJ1-4; 7 nucleotides align to TRBD1. The germline V gene has CDR1 MNHEY and CDR2 SMNVEV (reference sequence). CDR3 length: 15 residues. V shed 5 bases and J 4 bases; nucleotides not matched to a gene: 7. CDR3 in amino acids: CASSAPGGVNEKLFF. DNA of the CDR3: TGTGCCAGCAGTGCTCCAGGGGGAGTTAATGAAAAACTGTTTTTT.

This chain connects TRBV20-1 to TRBJ2-7, with D tentatively TRBD2 (5 bases). Germline CDR1 and CDR2: DFQATT and SNEGSKA (reference sequence). The CDR3 consists of 14 residues. The V end was cut by 3 bases, the J end by 0 bases, with 12 bases between. The CDR3 here is CSASDGESSYEQYF. In DNA, the CDR3 is TGCAGTGCTAGTGACGGGGAAAGCTCCTACGAGCAGTACTTC.